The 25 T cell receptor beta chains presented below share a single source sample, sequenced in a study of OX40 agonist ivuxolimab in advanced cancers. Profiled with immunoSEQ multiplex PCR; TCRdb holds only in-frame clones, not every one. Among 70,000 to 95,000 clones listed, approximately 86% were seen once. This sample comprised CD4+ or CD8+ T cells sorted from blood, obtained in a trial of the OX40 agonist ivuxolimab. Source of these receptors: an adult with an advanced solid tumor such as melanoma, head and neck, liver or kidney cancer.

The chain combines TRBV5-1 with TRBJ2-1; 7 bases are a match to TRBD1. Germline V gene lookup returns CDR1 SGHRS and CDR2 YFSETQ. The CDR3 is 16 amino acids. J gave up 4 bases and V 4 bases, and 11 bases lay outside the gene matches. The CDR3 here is CASSPYRTGEYNEQFF. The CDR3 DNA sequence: TGCGCCAGCAGCCCTTACCGGACAGGCGAGTACAATGAGCAGTTCTTC.

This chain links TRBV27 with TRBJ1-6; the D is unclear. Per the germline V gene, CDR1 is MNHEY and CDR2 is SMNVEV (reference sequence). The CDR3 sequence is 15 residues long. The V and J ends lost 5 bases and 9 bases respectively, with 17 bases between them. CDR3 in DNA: TGTGCCAGCAGTCCCCCCCAAGGGTTCGGTTCACCCCTCCACTTT. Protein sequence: CASSPPQGFGSPLHF.

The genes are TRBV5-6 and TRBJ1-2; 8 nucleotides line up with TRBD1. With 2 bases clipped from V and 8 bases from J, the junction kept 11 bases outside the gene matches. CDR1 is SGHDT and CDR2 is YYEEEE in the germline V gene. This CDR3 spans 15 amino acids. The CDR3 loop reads CASSLFGQGARGYTF. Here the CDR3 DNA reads TGTGCCAGCAGCTTATTCGGACAGGGTGCTCGGGGCTACACCTTC.

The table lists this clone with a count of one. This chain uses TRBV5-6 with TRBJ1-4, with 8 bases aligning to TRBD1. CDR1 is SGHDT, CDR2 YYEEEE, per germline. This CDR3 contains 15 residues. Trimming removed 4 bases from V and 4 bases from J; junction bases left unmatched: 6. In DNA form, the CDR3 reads TGTGCCAGCAGCCACCGGACAGGGCTTAATGAAAAACTGTTTTTT. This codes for CASSHRTGLNEKLFF.

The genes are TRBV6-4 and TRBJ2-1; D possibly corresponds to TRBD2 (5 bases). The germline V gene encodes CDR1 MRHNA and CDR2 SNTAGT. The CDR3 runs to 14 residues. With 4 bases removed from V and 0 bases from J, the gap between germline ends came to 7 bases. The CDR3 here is CASSVGSSYNEQFF. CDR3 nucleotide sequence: TGTGCCAGCAGTGTAGGGAGCTCCTACAATGAGCAGTTCTTC.

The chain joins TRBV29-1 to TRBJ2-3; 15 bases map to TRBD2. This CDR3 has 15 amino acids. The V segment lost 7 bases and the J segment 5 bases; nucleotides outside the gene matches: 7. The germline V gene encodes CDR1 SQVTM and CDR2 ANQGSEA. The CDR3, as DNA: TGCAGCGCCCGAGGACTAGCGGGAGGGGTAGATACGCAGTATTTT. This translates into CSARGLAGGVDTQYF.

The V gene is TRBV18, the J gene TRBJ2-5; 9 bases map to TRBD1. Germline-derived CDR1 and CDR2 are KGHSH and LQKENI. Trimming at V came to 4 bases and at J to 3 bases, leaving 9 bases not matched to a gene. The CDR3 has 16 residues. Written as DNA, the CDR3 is TGTGCCAGCTCACTGATAACGGGACAGGGAGAAGAGACCCAGTACTTC. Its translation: CASSLITGQGEETQYF.

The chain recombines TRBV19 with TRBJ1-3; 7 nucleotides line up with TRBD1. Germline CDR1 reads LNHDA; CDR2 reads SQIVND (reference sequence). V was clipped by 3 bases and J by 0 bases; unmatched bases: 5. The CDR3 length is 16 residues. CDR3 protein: CASSIRDSHSGNTIYF. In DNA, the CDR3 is TGTGCCAGTAGTATCCGGGACAGTCACTCTGGAAACACCATATATTTT.

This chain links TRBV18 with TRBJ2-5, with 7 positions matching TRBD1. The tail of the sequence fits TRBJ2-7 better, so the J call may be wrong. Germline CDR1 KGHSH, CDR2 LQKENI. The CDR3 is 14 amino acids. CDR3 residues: CASSRPQGSNEQYF. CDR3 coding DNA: TGTGCCAGCTCACGACCACAGGGGTCCAACGAGCAGTACTTC.

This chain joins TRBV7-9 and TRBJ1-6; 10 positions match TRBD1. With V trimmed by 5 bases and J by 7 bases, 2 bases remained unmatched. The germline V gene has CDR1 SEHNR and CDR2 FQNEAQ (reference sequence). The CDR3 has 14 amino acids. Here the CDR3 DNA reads TGTGCCAGCAGCGCGGGACAGGGGAATTCACCCCTCCACTTT. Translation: CASSAGQGNSPLHF.

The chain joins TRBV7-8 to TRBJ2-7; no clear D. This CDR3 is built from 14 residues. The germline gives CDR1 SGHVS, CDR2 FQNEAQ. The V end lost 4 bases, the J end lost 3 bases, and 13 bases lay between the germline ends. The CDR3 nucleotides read TGTGCCAGCAGCTCGAAGACTCATGACTACGAGCAGTACTTC. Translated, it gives CASSSKTHDYEQYF.

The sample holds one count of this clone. This CDR3 reads CASSPLTSRDGYTF. The CDR3 DNA follows: TGTGCCAGCAGTCCACTCACTAGCAGGGATGGCTACACCTTC. V gene TRBV28 combines with J gene TRBJ1-2; D might be TRBD1 (5 bases). This CDR3 spans 14 amino acids. Trimming cost V 5 bases and J 6 bases, with 16 bases left between them. Germline V gives CDR1 MDHEN, CDR2 SYDVKM.

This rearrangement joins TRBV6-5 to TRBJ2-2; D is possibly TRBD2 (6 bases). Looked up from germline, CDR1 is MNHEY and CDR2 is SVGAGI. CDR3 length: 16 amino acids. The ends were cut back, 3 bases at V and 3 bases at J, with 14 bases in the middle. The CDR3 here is CASSYKLASYTGELFF. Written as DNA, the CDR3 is TGTGCCAGCAGTTATAAGCTAGCGAGTTACACCGGGGAGCTGTTTTTT.

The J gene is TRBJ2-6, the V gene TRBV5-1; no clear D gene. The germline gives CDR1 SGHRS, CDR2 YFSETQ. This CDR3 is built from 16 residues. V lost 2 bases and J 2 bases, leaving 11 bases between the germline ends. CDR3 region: CASSLTGRTGANVLTF. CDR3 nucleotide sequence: TGCGCCAGCAGCTTAACGGGCAGAACTGGGGCCAACGTCCTGACTTTC.

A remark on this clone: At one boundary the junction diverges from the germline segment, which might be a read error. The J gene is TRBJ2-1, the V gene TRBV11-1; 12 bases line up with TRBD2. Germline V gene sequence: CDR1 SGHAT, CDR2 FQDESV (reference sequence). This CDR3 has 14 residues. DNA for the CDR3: TGTGCCAGCAGCCTAGCGGGGGGGGCCTATGAGCAGTTCTTC. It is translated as CASSLAGGAYEQFF.

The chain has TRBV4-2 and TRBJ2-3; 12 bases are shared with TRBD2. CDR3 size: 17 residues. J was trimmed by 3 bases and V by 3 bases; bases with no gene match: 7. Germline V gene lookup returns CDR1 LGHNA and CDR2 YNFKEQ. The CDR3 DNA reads TGTGCCAGCAGCCATCCCGGGACTAGCGGGCGGACAGATACGCAGTATTTT. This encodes CASSHPGTSGRTDTQYF.

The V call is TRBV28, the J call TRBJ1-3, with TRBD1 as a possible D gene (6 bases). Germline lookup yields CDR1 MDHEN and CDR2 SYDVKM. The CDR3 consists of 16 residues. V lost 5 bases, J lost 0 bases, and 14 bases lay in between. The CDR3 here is CASSPSDRFSGNTIYF. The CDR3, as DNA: TGTGCCAGCAGTCCCTCAGACAGGTTCTCTGGAAACACCATATATTTT.

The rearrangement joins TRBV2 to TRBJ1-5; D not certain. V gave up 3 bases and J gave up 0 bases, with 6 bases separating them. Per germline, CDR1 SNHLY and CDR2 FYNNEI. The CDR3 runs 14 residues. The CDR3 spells CASSDSNSNQPQHF. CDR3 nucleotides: TGTGCCAGCAGTGACAGTAATAGCAATCAGCCCCAGCATTTT.

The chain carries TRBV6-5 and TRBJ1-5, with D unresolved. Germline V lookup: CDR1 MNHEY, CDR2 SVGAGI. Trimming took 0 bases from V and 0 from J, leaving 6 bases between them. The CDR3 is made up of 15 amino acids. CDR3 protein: CASSYSGDSNQPQHF. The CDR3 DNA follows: TGTGCCAGCAGTTACTCGGGTGATAGCAATCAGCCCCAGCATTTT.

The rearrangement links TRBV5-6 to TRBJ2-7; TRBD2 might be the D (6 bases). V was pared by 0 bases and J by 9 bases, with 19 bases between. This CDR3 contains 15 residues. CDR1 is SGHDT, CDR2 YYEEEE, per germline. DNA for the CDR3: TGTGCCAGCAGCTTGGGGGGGAGGAATGTACAGCGGCAGTACTTC. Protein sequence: CASSLGGRNVQRQYF.

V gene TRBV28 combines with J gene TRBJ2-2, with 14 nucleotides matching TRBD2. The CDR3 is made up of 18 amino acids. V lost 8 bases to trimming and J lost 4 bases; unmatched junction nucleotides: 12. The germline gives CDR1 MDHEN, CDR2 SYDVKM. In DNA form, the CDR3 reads TGTGCCAGCCAGACTAGCGGGGGGGCTCAGCGGGGCACCGGGGAGCTGTTTTTT. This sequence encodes CASQTSGGAQRGTGELFF. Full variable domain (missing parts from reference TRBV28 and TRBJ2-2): DVKVTQSSRYLVKRTGEKVFLECVQDMDHENMFWYRQDPGLGLRLIYFSYDVKMKEKGDIPEGYSVSREKKERFSLILESASTNQTSMYLCASQTSGGAQRGTGELFFGEGSRLTVL.

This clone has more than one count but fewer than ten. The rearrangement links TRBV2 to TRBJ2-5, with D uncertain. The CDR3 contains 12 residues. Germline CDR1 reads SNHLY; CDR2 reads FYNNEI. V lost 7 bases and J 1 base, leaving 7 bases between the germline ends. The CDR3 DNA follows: TGTGCCAGCACGCAGGTCCAAGAGACCCAGTACTTC. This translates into CASTQVQETQYF.

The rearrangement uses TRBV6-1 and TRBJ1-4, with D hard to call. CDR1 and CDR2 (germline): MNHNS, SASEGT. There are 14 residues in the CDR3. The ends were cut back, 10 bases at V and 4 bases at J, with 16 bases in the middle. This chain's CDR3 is CATGTRSLNEKLFF. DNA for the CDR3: TGTGCCACCGGAACACGGTCCCTTAATGAAAAACTGTTTTTT.

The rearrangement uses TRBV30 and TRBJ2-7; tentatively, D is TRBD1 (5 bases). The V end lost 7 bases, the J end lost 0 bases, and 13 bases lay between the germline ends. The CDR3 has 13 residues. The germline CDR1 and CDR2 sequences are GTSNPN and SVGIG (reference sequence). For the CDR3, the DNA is TGTGCCTCTTCGCCAGGGAACTCCTACGAGCAGTACTTC. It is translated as CASSPGNSYEQYF. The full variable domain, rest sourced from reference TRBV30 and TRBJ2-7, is SQTIHQWPATLVQPVGSPLSLECTVEGTSNPNLYWYRQAAGRGLQLLFYSVGIGQISSEVPQNLSASRPQDRQFILSSKKLLLSDSGFYLCASSPGNSYEQYFGPGTRLTVT.

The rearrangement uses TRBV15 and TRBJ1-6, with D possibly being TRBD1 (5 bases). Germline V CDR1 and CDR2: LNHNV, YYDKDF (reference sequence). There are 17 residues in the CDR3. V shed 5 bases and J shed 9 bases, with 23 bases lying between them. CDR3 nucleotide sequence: TGTGCCACCAGCGGTAACACGGGACGGGATTTAGGTTCACCCCTCCACTTT. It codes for CATSGNTGRDLGSPLHF. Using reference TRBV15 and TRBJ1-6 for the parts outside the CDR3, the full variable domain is DAMVIQNPRYQVTQFGKPVTLSCSQTLNHNVMYWYQQKSSQAPKLLFHYYDKDFNNEADTPDNFQSRRPNTSFCFLDIRSPGLGDTAMYLCATSGNTGRDLGSPLHFGNGTRLTVT.